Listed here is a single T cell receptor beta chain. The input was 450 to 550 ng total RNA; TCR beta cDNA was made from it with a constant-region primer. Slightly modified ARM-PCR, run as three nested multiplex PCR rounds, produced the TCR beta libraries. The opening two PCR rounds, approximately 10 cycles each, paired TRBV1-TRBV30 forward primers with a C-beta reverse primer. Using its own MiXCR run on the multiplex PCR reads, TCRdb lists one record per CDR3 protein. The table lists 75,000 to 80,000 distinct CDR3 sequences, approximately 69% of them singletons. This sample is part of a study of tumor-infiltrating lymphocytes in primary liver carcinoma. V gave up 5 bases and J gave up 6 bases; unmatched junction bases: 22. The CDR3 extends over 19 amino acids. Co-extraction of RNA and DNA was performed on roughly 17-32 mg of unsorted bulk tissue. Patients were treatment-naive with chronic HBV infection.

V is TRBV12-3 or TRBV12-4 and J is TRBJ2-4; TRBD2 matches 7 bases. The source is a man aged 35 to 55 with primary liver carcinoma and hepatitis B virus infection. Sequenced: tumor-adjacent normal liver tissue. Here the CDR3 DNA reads TGTGCCAGCAGTCCTGAGGGCTTAGTGGGAATGGGGGGGATAAACATTCAGTACTTC. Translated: CASSPEGLVGMGGINIQYF.